Presented here are 27 T cell receptor gamma chains from one specimen sequenced in a study of gamma-delta chains in newborns, infants, children. TCRdb reapplied CATT to the reads. The sample contains over 3,000 gamma-chain clones, roughly 57% of which appear only once. Sequenced input: blood. The receptors were sampled from a child who was a newborn, infant or young child, either healthy, febrile or measles-vaccinated (not recorded which).

This chain links TRGV4 with TRGJP2. As TCRdb names no J gene, one was assigned here on the basis of a DNA match to germline. The germline V gene has CDR1 EGSTGY and CDR2 YDSYTSSV. This CDR3 region has 14 residues. J lost 2 bases, V lost 5 bases, and 5 bases had no gene match. The CDR3 nucleotides are TGTGCCACCTGGGGATTGAGTAGTGATTGGATCAAGACGTTT. This codes for CATWGLSSDWIKTF.

Concerning this clone: One junction end does not reproduce the germline sequence, and a read error may be involved. This CDR3 is also generated by other DNA sequences in the sample. The genes are TRGV9 and TRGJP. Here the J gene was assigned by germline matching of the DNA, as TCRdb has none. CDR3 length: 17 amino acids. Per the germline V gene, CDR1 is GITISATS and CDR2 is ISYDGTV (reference sequence). CDR3 sequence: CALWEVQEELGKKIKVF. The CDR3 DNA is TGTGCCTTGTGGGAGGTGCAGGAAGAGTTGGGTAAAAAAATCAAGGTATTT.

The V and J genes are TRGV9 and TRGJP. TCRdb does not report a J gene; here it was assigned by matching the DNA to germline references. V trimming: 3 bases; J trimming: 5 bases; junction bases outside the gene matches: 7. The CDR3 is 17 residues long. The germline gives CDR1 GITISATS, CDR2 ISYDGTV (reference sequence). The CDR3 DNA sequence: TGTGCCTTGTGGGAGACGGTCAAAGAGTTGGGCAAAAAAATCAAGGTATTT. Amino acids: CALWETVKELGKKIKVF.

This clone was seen a handful of times. The chain employs TRGV2 and TRGJ1 or TRGJ2. No J gene was available from TCRdb, and it was assigned here by a germline match of the DNA. V shed 3 bases and J 6 bases; nucleotides not matched to a gene: 5. This CDR3 region has 12 residues. The germline gives CDR1 EGSNGY, CDR2 YDSYNSKV. CDR3 protein: CATWDFGYKKLF. CDR3 sequence (DNA): TGTGCCACCTGGGACTTCGGTTATAAGAAACTCTTT.

By proportion, this clone is large. The chain carries TRGV9 and TRGJP. Unmatched junction bases numbered 5, after V lost 3 bases and J lost 3 bases. From germline, CDR1 is GITISATS and CDR2 ISYDGTV (reference sequence). CDR3 length: 17 amino acids. CDR3 bases: TGTGCCTTGTGGGAGATCTCGCAAGAGTTGGGCAAAAAAATCAAGGTATTT. Its translation is CALWEISQELGKKIKVF.

This clone showed up just a few times. The sample holds other DNA sequences that translate to the same CDR3. The genes are TRGV2 and TRGJ1 or TRGJ2. The J gene, not given by TCRdb, was assigned here from a germline match of the nucleotide sequence. The trim removed 1 base at V and 2 bases at J, leaving 2 bases unmatched. The CDR3 sequence is 13 residues long. CDR1 and CDR2 (germline): EGSNGY, YDSYNSKV. The CDR3 DNA sequence: TGTGCCACCTGGGACGGTTATTATTATAAGAAACTCTTT. It is translated as CATWDGYYYKKLF.

No J gene was named, though the V gene is TRGV9. CDR3 length: 11 amino acids. CDR1 is GITISATS, CDR2 ISYDGTV, per germline (reference sequence). The CDR3 region is CALWGFYKKLF. CDR3 bases: TGTGCCTTGTGGGGGTTTTATAAGAAACTATTT.

V gene assignment gives TRGV9, but the J gene was left uncalled. The CDR3 runs to 20 residues. Per the germline V gene, CDR1 is GITISATS and CDR2 is ISYDGTV (reference sequence). The CDR3: CALWEVSNPSQELGKKIEVF. CDR3 nucleotide sequence: TGTGCCTTGTGGGAGGTGTCTAACCCGTCGCAAGAGTTGGGCAAAAAAATCGAGGTATTT.

The CDR3, as DNA: TGTGCCACCTGGGACAGGCGGGATAGTGATTGGATCAAGACGTTT. Its translation is CATWDRRDSDWIKTF. The chain joins TRGV3 to TRGJP2. TCRdb does not report a J gene; here it was assigned by matching the DNA to germline references. The CDR3 is 15 residues long. The J segment lost 4 bases and the V segment lost 0 bases, leaving 5 bases of the junction unmatched. CDR1 is VTNTFY, CDR2 YDVSTARD, per germline (reference sequence).

The chain joins TRGV3 to TRGJP. Because TCRdb records no J gene, it was assigned here through a match of the DNA to germline. Per germline, CDR1 VTNTFY and CDR2 YDVSTARD (reference sequence). Trimming at V came to 0 bases and at J to 7 bases, leaving 3 bases not matched to a gene. The length of the CDR3 is 16 residues. CDR3 loop: CATWDRPELGKKIKVF. As DNA, the CDR3 is TGTGCCACCTGGGACAGGCCGGAGTTGGGCAAAAAAATCAAGGTATTT.

V gene TRGV2 combines with J gene TRGJ1 or TRGJ2. TCRdb records no J gene; here it was assigned by comparing the DNA to germline. The CDR3 sequence is 14 residues long. With V trimmed by 0 bases and J by 6 bases, 8 bases remained unmatched. The germline V gene has CDR1 EGSNGY and CDR2 YDSYNSKV. The CDR3, as DNA: TGTGCCACCTGGGACGGGCCATGGGTTTATAAGAAACTCTTT. It translates to CATWDGPWVYKKLF.

With regard to this clone: The junction does not match germline at one end; this may be a read error. The chain is built from TRGV2 and TRGJ1 or TRGJ2. Since TCRdb gives no J gene, matching the DNA to germline was used here to assign it. CDR1 is EGSNGY, CDR2 YDSYNSKV, per germline. The CDR3 spans 14 residues. This CDR3 reads CATWVGPHYYKKLF. The CDR3 DNA is TGTGCCACCTGGGTCGGGCCCCATTATTATAAGAAACTCTTT.

The chain employs TRGV2 and TRGJP2. TCRdb carries no J gene annotation; the J gene was assigned here by matching the DNA with germline. The CDR3 totals 15 residues. V was clipped by 9 bases and J by 0 bases; unmatched bases: 10. From germline, CDR1 is EGSNGY and CDR2 YDSYNSKV. The CDR3 region is CATGGIYSSDWIKTF. The CDR3, as DNA: TGTGCCACCGGGGGCATATATAGTAGTGATTGGATCAAGACGTTT.

The CDR3: CATWGRYYKKLF. CDR3 nucleotide sequence: TGTGCCACCTGGGGCCGATATTATAAGAAACTCTTT. The chain links TRGV4 to TRGJ1 or TRGJ2. Assignment of the J gene here rests on matching the DNA to germline, because TCRdb gives none. Per germline, CDR1 EGSTGY and CDR2 YDSYTSSV. The CDR3 is 12 residues long. The trim removed 5 bases at V and 4 bases at J, leaving 5 bases unmatched.

This chain uses TRGV9 with TRGJ1 or TRGJ2. The J gene comes from matching the DNA to germline here; TCRdb lacks it. Germline V gene data show CDR1 as GITISATS and CDR2 as ISYDGTV (reference sequence). The CDR3 sequence is 16 residues long. With V trimmed by 0 bases and J by 0 bases, 8 bases remained unmatched. CDR3 region: CALWEVCHSNYYKKLF. The CDR3 coding sequence is TGTGCCTTGTGGGAGGTGTGCCATTCGAATTATTATAAGAAACTCTTT.

The rearrangement links TRGV9 to TRGJ1 or TRGJ2. As TCRdb names no J gene, one was assigned here on the basis of a DNA match to germline. The CDR3 consists of 17 residues. The V segment lost 0 bases and the J segment 4 bases; nucleotides outside the gene matches: 15. Germline CDR1 is GITISATS and CDR2 is ISYDGTV (reference sequence). CDR3 loop: CALWEVQYASLYYKKLF. DNA for the CDR3: TGTGCCTTGTGGGAGGTGCAGTACGCTAGTTTGTATTATAAGAAACTCTTT.

The rearrangement joins TRGV8 to TRGJ1 or TRGJ2. TCRdb lists no J gene, so it was determined here by aligning the DNA to germline. CDR1 is VENAVY and CDR2 is YDSYNSRV in the germline V gene. The CDR3 extends over 14 amino acids. V lost 3 bases to trimming and J lost 6 bases; unmatched junction nucleotides: 11. The CDR3 DNA reads as TGTGCCACCTGGGATGGGGGTCGGCGTTATAAGAAACTCTTT. It codes for CATWDGGRRYKKLF.

On this clone itself: The sample contains more than one DNA sequence encoding this CDR3. The rearrangement joins TRGV2 to TRGJ1 or TRGJ2. Because TCRdb records no J gene, it was assigned here through a match of the DNA to germline. The CDR3 consists of 14 residues. The V segment lost 0 bases and the J segment 6 bases; nucleotides outside the gene matches: 8. In germline, CDR1 is EGSNGY, CDR2 YDSYNSKV. As DNA, the CDR3 is TGTGCCACCTGGGACGGGCTATTCGGTTATAAGAAACTCTTT. It translates to CATWDGLFGYKKLF.

The chain employs TRGV8 and TRGJP2. No J gene is reported in TCRdb; it was inferred here by comparing the DNA with germline. J gave up 9 bases and V 4 bases, and 11 bases lay outside the gene matches. This CDR3 spans 14 amino acids. Germline CDR1 VENAVY, CDR2 YDSYNSRV. The CDR3 region has the DNA TGTGCCACCTGGGAAGCGGGACCGAATTGGATCAAGACGTTT. The encoded protein is CATWEAGPNWIKTF.

This clone showed up just a few times. The V call is TRGV9, the J call TRGJP. CDR1 and CDR2 (germline): GITISATS, ISYDGTV (reference sequence). The CDR3 runs 14 residues. The V and J ends lost 2 bases and 9 bases, in that order; junction bases with no gene match: 1. The DNA for the CDR3 is TGTGCCTTGTGGGAGGGGTTGGGCAAAAAAATCAAGGTATTT. It codes for CALWEGLGKKIKVF.

V is TRGV4 and J is TRGJ1 or TRGJ2. TCRdb leaves out the J gene; it was filled in here by matching the DNA to germline. V gave up 5 bases and J gave up 3 bases; unmatched junction bases: 10. Per the germline V gene, CDR1 is EGSTGY and CDR2 is YDSYTSSV. CDR3 length: 14 residues. CDR3 protein: CATWANGGYYKKLF. CDR3 coding DNA: TGTGCCACCTGGGCCAATGGGGGTTATTATAAGAAACTCTTT.

This chain joins TRGV5 and TRGJ1 or TRGJ2. Since TCRdb gives no J gene, matching the DNA to germline was used here to assign it. The CDR3 runs to 15 residues. The ends lost 0 bases at V and 3 bases at J; junction bases unmatched: 8. Germline-derived CDR1 and CDR2 are VINAFY and YDVSNSKD. CDR3 protein: CATWDRPPSYYKKLF. CDR3 DNA sequence: TGTGCCACCTGGGACAGGCCCCCCTCTTATTATAAGAAACTCTTT.

In regard to this clone: Additional DNA sequences in this sample encode the identical CDR3. V gene TRGV9 combines with J gene TRGJP. The J gene, not given by TCRdb, was assigned here from a germline match of the nucleotide sequence. The germline gives CDR1 GITISATS, CDR2 ISYDGTV (reference sequence). After removal of 0 bases from V and 7 bases from J, the junction contained 6 bases not matched to a gene. The CDR3 is 17 amino acids. The CDR3 protein is CALWEVQVELGKKIKVF. The CDR3 DNA is TGTGCCTTGTGGGAGGTGCAGGTGGAGTTGGGCAAAAAAATCAAGGTATTT.

This clone occurred a few times. The identical CDR3 is also encoded by other nucleotide sequences in the sample. The chain uses TRGV9 and TRGJP. The J gene, missing from TCRdb, was assigned here through DNA to germline matching. The CDR3 is 17 residues long. V was pared by 0 bases and J by 6 bases, with 5 bases of the junction left unmatched. The V gene's germline CDR1 is GITISATS and CDR2 ISYDGTV (reference sequence). The DNA of the CDR3 is TGTGCCTTGTGGGAGGTGCTGGGAGAGTTGGGCAAAAAAATCAAGGTATTT. Translating gives CALWEVLGELGKKIKVF.

In regard to this clone: The sample contains more than one DNA sequence encoding this CDR3. J is TRGJ1 or TRGJ2 and V is TRGV4. TCRdb carries no J gene annotation; the J gene was assigned here by matching the DNA with germline. CDR3 size: 12 residues. In germline, CDR1 is EGSTGY, CDR2 YDSYTSSV. J was trimmed by 10 bases and V by 0 bases; bases with no gene match: 6. CDR3 in amino acids: CATWDGPYKKLF. The CDR3 coding sequence is TGTGCCACCTGGGATGGGCCTTACAAGAAACTCTTT.

This sequence joins TRGV8 and TRGJP2. The J segment lost 3 bases and the V segment lost 5 bases, leaving 3 bases of the junction unmatched. This CDR3 comprises 13 residues. Per the germline V gene, CDR1 is VENAVY and CDR2 is YDSYNSRV. DNA of the CDR3: TGTGCCACCTGGGGCCGTAGTGATTGGATCAAGACGTTT. As protein: CATWGRSDWIKTF.

The rearrangement joins TRGV3 to TRGJ1 or TRGJ2. The J gene comes from matching the DNA to germline here; TCRdb lacks it. With V trimmed by 3 bases and J by 7 bases, 12 bases remained unmatched. CDR1 and CDR2 from the germline V gene are VTNTFY and YDVSTARD (reference sequence). The CDR3 is 14 residues long. The CDR3 DNA reads TGTGCCACCTGGGACGGGCCGGGGGGGTATAAGAAACTCTTT. It specifies CATWDGPGGYKKLF.